Listed below are T cell receptor beta chains from one sample, sequenced in a study of CD8 T cells in Susac syndrome. A single record per CDR3 protein comes from TCRdb applying MiXCR to the immunoSEQ multiplex PCR reads. The table lists about 250,000 distinct CDR3 sequences, just over 90% of them singletons. Material for sequencing was CD4+ T cells from PBMCs. The receptors come from a human donor with multiple sclerosis. CDR3s include the opening cysteine and the closing phenylalanine or tryptophan. D genes are given only for firm matches. Rows give clone size only sometimes, using once, few, many, or a class for an expanded clone.

size	J	D	V	DNA	CDR3
-	TRBJ2-7	-	TRBV12-3/TRBV12-4	TGTGCCAGCAGTTTAAGACCCTCCGGGAGAGGCTACGAGCAGTACTTC	CASSLRPSGRGYEQYF
-	TRBJ2-5	-	TRBV3-1	TGTGCCAGCAGCCCCTCGAAGACCCAGTACTTC	CASSPSKTQYF
-	TRBJ1-2	-	TRBV4-1	TGCGCCAGCAGCCAGACCCAGGGGGGCTACACCTTC	CASSQTQGGYTF
once	TRBJ1-1	-	TRBV10-3	TGTGCCATCAGTGAGACGGACGGATTGAACACTGAAGCTTTCTTT	CAISETDGLNTEAFF
-	TRBJ1-2	-	TRBV10-3	TGTGCCACTCGAGGGGTGGGCTATGGCTACACCTTC	CATRGVGYGYTF
-	TRBJ2-3	TRBD2	TRBV2	TGTGCCAGCAGTCTAGCGGCTAGCACAGATACGCAGTATTTT	CASSLAASTDTQYF
-	TRBJ1-5	-	TRBV6-5	TGTGCCAGCAGTTACGGGGTAGGCAATCAGCCCCAGCATTTT	CASSYGVGNQPQHF
-	TRBJ2-1	TRBD1	TRBV10-1	TGCGCCAGCAGTAAGGGGGCCGGCTACAATGAGCAGTTCTTC	CASSKGAGYNEQFF
-	TRBJ2-7	TRBD1	TRBV6-5	TGTGCCAGCAGGAACACAGGGGGTGGTTTGGGCGAGCAGTACTTC	CASRNTGGGLGEQYF
-	TRBJ1-4	-	TRBV15	TGTGCCACCAGCAGAGTCCCGGGGGCTGATGAAAAACTGTTTTTT	CATSRVPGADEKLFF
-	TRBJ2-1	-	TRBV7-2	TGTGCCAGCAGCACAATTACCGACAATGAGCAGTTCTTC	CASSTITDNEQFF
-	TRBJ1-1	TRBD1	TRBV7-2	TGTGCCAGCACCTCCAGGGGGACAGTTCTTTCCCGCGCGGACACTGAAGCTTTCTTT	CASTSRGTVLSRADTEAFF
-	TRBJ2-7	TRBD2	TRBV18	TGTGCCAGCTCCCTACAAGGCGGGGGGTCCTACGAGCAGTACTTC	CASSLQGGGSYEQYF
few	TRBJ2-7	-	TRBV29-1	TGCAGCGCCGCGGACAGCTACGAGCAGTACTTC	CSAADSYEQYF
-	TRBJ2-2	-	TRBV25-1	TGTGCCAGCAGTGACCCAGATGGAGCCCGAGGGACCGGGGAGCTGTTTTTT	CASSDPDGARGTGELFF
-	TRBJ2-7	-	TRBV9	TGTGCCAGCAGCGTAGATGAGGTTGTCTACGAGCAGTACTTC	CASSVDEVVYEQYF
-	TRBJ2-5	-	TRBV20-1	TGCAGTGCTAGGGTCGACTCCCTCGGGGAGACCCAGTACTTC	CSARVDSLGETQYF
-	TRBJ1-1	-	TRBV9	TGTGCCAGCAGCGTAGCTCTCGGGGCGAACACTGAAGCTTTCTTT	CASSVALGANTEAFF
-	TRBJ2-5	TRBD1	TRBV5-1	TGCGCCAGCAGCTTTGACAGGGACAGGGTGGGAGAGACCCAGTACTTC	CASSFDRDRVGETQYF